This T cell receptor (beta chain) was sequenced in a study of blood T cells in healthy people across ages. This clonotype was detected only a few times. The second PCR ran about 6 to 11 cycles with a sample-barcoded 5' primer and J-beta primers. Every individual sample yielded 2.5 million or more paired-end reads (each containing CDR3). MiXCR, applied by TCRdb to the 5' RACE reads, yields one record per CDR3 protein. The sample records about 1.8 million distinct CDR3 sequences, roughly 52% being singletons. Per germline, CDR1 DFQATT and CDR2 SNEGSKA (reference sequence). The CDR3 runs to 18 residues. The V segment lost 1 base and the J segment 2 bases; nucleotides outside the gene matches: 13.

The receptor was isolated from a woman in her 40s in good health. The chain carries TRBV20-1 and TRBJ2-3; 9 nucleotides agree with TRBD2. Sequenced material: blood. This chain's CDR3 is CSARGLAVPSSFTDTQYF. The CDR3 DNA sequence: TGCAGTGCTAGAGGACTAGCGGTCCCTTCTTCTTTCACAGATACGCAGTATTTT.